This T cell receptor (beta chain) was identified in a study of T cells in narcolepsy. About the study: Enrolled donors included narcolepsy type 1 or type 2 patients and healthy controls. Overall study results and limits: Autoreactive HCRT-specific and TRIB2-specific clonotypes were marked in same-patient CSF-versus-blood CD4+ comparisons. Autoreactive clonotypes reportedly recurred in blood of same and different patients, not controls.

V lost 8 bases to trimming and J lost 2 bases, with 16 bases between them. Germline assignment: CDR1 LNHNV and CDR2 YYDKDF (reference sequence). The CDR3 extends over 15 amino acids. TCRdb keeps only in-frame clones here, not all; method: immunoSEQ multiplex PCR. The sample yields under 35,000 clones, 75% to 90% seen once. As to this clone: Its antigen remains unidentified.

The sequence came from a human donor in good health. This chain connects TRBV15 to TRBJ1-3; weak D call: TRBD1 (6 bases). Sequencing was done on a sample of memory (CD45RA-) CD4+ T cells from blood. In DNA form, the CDR3 reads TGTGCCACCGAGAGGGGGGCATTAGCTGGAAACACCATATATTTT. Residues: CATERGALAGNTIYF.